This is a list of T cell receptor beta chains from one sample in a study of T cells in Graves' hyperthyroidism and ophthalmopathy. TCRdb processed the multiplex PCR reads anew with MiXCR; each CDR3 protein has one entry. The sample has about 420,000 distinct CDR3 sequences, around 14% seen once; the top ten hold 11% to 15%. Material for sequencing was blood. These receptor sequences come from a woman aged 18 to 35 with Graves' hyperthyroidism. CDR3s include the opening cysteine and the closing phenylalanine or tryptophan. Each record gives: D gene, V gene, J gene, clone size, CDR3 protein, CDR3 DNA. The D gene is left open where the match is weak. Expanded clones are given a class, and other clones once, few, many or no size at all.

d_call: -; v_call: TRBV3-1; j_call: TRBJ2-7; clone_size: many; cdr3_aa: CASSPRRDEQYF; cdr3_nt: TGTGCCAGCAGCCCCCGCCGGGACGAGCAGTACTTC
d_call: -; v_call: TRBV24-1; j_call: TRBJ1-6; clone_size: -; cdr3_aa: CATSAGRNNSPLHF; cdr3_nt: TGTGCCACCAGTGCCGGACGGAATAATTCACCCCTCCACTTT
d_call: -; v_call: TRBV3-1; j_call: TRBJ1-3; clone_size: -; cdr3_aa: CASTKGGSGNTIYF; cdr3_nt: TGTGCCAGCACGAAGGGTGGGTCTGGAAACACCATATATTTT
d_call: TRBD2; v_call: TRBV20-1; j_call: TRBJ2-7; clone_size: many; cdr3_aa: CSARDTTSGPNEQYF; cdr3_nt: TGCAGTGCTAGAGATACGACTAGCGGGCCGAACGAGCAGTACTTC
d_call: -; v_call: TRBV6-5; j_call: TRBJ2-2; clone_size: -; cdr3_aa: CASSYSILNANTGELFF; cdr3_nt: TGTGCCAGCAGTTACTCCATACTGAACGCGAACACCGGGGAGCTGTTTTTT
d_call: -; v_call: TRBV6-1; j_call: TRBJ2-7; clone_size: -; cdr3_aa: CASSPEVLDEQYF; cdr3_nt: TGTGCCAGCAGCCCCGAGGTTCTAGACGAGCAGTACTTC
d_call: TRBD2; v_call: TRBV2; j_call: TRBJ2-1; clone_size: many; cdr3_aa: CASIRTSPYNEQFF; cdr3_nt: TGTGCCAGCATCCGGACTAGCCCTTACAATGAGCAGTTCTTC
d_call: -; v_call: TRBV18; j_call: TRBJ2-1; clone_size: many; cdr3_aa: CASSPAGTQLYNEQFF; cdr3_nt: TGTGCCAGCTCCCCGGCCGGGACGCAACTCTACAATGAGCAGTTCTTC
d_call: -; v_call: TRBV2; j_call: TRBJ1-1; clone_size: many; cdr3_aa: CASHIQNTEAFF; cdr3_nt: TGTGCCAGCCACATCCAGAACACTGAAGCTTTCTTT
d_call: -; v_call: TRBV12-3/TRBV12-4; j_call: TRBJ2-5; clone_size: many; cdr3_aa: CASSPGTKQETQYF; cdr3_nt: TGTGCCAGCAGCCCCGGGACCAAGCAAGAGACCCAGTACTTC
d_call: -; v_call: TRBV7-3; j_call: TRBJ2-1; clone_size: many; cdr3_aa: CASSGFRDPKNEQFF; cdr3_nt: TGTGCCAGCAGCGGGTTCCGGGACCCCAAGAATGAGCAGTTCTTC
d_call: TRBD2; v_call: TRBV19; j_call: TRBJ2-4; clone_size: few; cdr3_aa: CASSIVSGGIAKNIQYF; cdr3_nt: TGTGCCAGTAGTATTGTAAGCGGGGGAATAGCCAAAAACATTCAGTACTTC
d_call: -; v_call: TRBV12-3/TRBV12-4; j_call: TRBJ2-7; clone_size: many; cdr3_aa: CASSPVGYSYEQYF; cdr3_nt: TGTGCCAGCAGCCCAGTGGGGTACTCCTACGAGCAGTACTTC
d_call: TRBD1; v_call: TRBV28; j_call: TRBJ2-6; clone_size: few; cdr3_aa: CASTPRDRSLRGANVLTF; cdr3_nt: TGTGCCAGCACCCCCCGGGACAGGTCCTTAAGGGGGGCCAACGTCCTGACTTTC
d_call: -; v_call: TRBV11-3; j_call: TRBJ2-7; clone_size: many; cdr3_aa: CASSQGTSGEQYF; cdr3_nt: TGTGCCAGCAGCCAAGGGACCAGCGGCGAGCAGTACTTC
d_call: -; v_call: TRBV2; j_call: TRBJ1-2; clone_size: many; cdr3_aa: CASTRGAISGYTF; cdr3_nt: TGTGCCAGCACGAGGGGCGCGATAAGTGGCTACACCTTC
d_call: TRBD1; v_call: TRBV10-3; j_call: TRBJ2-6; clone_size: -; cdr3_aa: CAIRGMDRASSGANVLTF; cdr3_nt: TGTGCCATCAGGGGGATGGACAGGGCAAGCTCTGGGGCCAACGTCCTGACTTTC
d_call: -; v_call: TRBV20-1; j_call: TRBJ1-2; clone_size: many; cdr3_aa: CSALPSVNYGYTF; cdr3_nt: TGCAGTGCGCTCCCCAGTGTTAACTATGGCTACACCTTC
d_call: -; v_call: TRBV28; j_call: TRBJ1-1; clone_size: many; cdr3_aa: CASSAGEYTEAFF; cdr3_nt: TGTGCCAGCAGCGCAGGGGAATACACTGAAGCTTTCTTT
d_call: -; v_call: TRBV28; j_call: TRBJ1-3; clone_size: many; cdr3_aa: CASSARTDSGNTIYF; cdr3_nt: TGTGCCAGCAGTGCCCGGACGGACTCTGGAAACACCATATATTTT
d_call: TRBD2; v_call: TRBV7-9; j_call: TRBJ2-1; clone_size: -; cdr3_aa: CASSEGLARQFF; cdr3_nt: TGTGCCAGCAGCGAAGGACTAGCTAGACAGTTCTTC
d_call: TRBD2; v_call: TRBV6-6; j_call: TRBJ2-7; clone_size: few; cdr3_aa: CASSYSPSGGSYEQYF; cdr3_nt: TGTGCCAGCAGTTACTCGCCTAGCGGGGGTTCCTACGAGCAGTACTTC
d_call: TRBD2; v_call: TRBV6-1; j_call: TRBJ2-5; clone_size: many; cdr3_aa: CASSGTSGGGETQYF; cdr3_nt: TGTGCCAGCAGCGGGACTAGCGGGGGCGGCGAGACCCAGTACTTC
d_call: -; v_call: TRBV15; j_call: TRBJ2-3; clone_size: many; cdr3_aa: CATSRARGSSDTQYF; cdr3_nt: TGTGCCACCAGCAGAGCTAGGGGCTCCTCAGATACGCAGTATTTT
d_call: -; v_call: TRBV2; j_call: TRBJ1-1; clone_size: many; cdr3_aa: CASSWGTGNTEAFF; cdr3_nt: TGTGCCAGCAGTTGGGGCACAGGGAACACTGAAGCTTTCTTT
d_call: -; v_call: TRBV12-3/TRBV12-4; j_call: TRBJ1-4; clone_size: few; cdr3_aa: CASSLGAGPNEKLFF; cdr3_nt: TGTGCCAGCAGTTTAGGGGCAGGGCCTAATGAAAAACTGTTTTTT
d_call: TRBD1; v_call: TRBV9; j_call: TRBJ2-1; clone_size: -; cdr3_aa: CASSPWDRGLFEQFF; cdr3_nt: TGTGCCAGCAGCCCATGGGACAGGGGTTTGTTCGAGCAGTTCTTC
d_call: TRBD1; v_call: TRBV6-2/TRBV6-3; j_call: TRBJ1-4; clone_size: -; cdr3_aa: CASSYPGTGESVSGKLFF; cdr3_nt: TGTGCCAGCAGTTACCCGGGGACAGGGGAATCGGTCTCGGGAAAACTGTTTTTT
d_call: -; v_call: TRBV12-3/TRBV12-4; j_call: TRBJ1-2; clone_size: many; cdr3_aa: CASSFEGVRGGYTF; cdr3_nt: TGTGCCAGCAGTTTCGAGGGTGTAAGAGGGGGCTACACCTTC
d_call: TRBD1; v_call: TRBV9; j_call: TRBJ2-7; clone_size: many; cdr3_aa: CASSKRDRGYTAEQYF; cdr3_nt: TGTGCCAGCAGCAAGCGGGACAGGGGATACACGGCCGAGCAGTACTTC
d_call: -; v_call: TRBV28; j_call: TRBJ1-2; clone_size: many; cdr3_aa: CASSFAGNGYTF; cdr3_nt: TGTGCCAGCAGTTTCGCGGGGAATGGCTACACCTTC